A single sample gave rise to the 27 T cell receptor beta chains below, sequenced in a study of shared clonotypes between healthy human individuals. Clones were read by immunoSEQ multiplex PCR, and TCRdb kept only the in-frame ones, dropping some. The sample consists of approximately 1.5 million clones, just under 99% of them appearing once. Sequencing used naive CD4+ T cells sorted from blood. Subset indicated: CD45RA+ positively selected. The receptors originated from a man aged 25 to 45 in good health.

Of note for this clone: Other DNA sequences in this specimen translate into the identical CDR3. The chain carries TRBV2 and TRBJ1-1, with unresolved D. Germline-derived CDR1 and CDR2 are SNHLY and FYNNEI. The CDR3 contains 12 residues. Between the trimmed V and J ends, which lost 3 bases and 1 base, there was a span of 3 bases. CDR3 DNA sequence: TGTGCCAGCAGTGATCCGAACACTGAAGCTTTCTTT. Protein sequence: CASSDPNTEAFF.

This clone has only one observation. The V call is TRBV15, the J call TRBJ1-2, with 9 bases identical to TRBD1. CDR1 and CDR2 from the germline V gene are LNHNV and YYDKDF (reference sequence). The J segment lost 0 bases and the V segment lost 0 bases, leaving 14 bases of the junction unmatched. The CDR3 contains 20 residues. CDR3 in DNA: TGTGCCACCAGCAGAGATCCGACTGCCCCAGACAGGGGGACTAACTATGGCTACACCTTC. Its translation: CATSRDPTAPDRGTNYGYTF.

The gene calls are TRBV7-9 and TRBJ2-7; D tentatively fits TRBD1 or TRBD2 (6 bases each). This CDR3 has 15 residues. Germline V gene data show CDR1 as SEHNR and CDR2 as FQNEAQ (reference sequence). V was trimmed by 5 bases and J by 1 base, leaving 15 bases between them. For the CDR3, the DNA is TGTGCCAGCAGCCCCTCGGGGGCGGCGTCCTACGAGCAGTACTTC. This gives the protein CASSPSGAASYEQYF.

This chain uses TRBV7-2 with TRBJ2-5, with 8 bases that match TRBD1. The ends lost 6 bases at V and 2 bases at J; junction bases unmatched: 11. CDR3 length: 16 amino acids. CDR1 SGHTA and CDR2 FQGNSA come from the germline V gene. CDR3 DNA: TGTGCCAGCAGACAGGGGGACACCGAACGACAAGAGACCCAGTACTTC. Translating it yields CASRQGDTERQETQYF.

This chain uses TRBV29-1 with TRBJ1-4; D is undetermined. The CDR3 consists of 12 residues. V dropped 1 base and J dropped 7 bases, with 7 bases sitting between them. CDR1 and CDR2 (germline): SQVTM, ANQGSEA. The CDR3, as DNA: TGCAGCGTTGAAGGTGGGAGTGAAAAACTGTTTTTT. Translated, it gives CSVEGGSEKLFF. Complete variable domain (other parts from reference TRBV29-1 and TRBJ1-4): SAVISQKPSRDICQRGTSLTIQCQVDSQVTMMFWYRQQPGQSLTLIATANQGSEATYESGFVIDKFPISRPNLTFSTLTVSNMSPEDSSIYLCSVEGGSEKLFFGSGTQLSVL.

The V call is TRBV7-2, the J call TRBJ2-3; the D is unclear. The V end lost 1 base, the J end lost 3 bases, and 14 bases lay between the germline ends. The germline V gene has CDR1 SGHTA and CDR2 FQGNSA. CDR3 length: 16 residues. CDR3 nucleotides: TGTGCCAGCAGCTTAGGATCAATGTTTGGGACAGATACGCAGTATTTT. Protein product: CASSLGSMFGTDTQYF.

The chain is built from TRBV7-2 and TRBJ2-3; no reliable D call. Germline CDR1 reads SGHTA; CDR2 reads FQGNSA. There are 12 residues in the CDR3. The V end lost 4 bases, the J end lost 7 bases, and 9 bases lay between the germline ends. In DNA, the CDR3 is TGTGCCAGCAGCTCCGCCGGGTATACGCAGTATTTT. As protein: CASSSAGYTQYF.

The chain carries TRBV7-6 and TRBJ2-2; D gene unclear. Germline V gene data show CDR1 as SGHVS and CDR2 as FNYEAQ. V lost 3 bases and J 4 bases, leaving 6 bases between the germline ends. The CDR3 length is 13 residues. CDR3 DNA sequence: TGTGCCAGCAGCTTCAGAGTCACCGGGGAGCTGTTTTTT. Encoded protein: CASSFRVTGELFF.

This chain joins TRBV28 and TRBJ1-5; unclear D gene. Germline V CDR1 and CDR2: MDHEN, SYDVKM. The CDR3 runs to 12 residues. The ends were cut back, 5 bases at V and 6 bases at J, with 8 bases in the middle. The CDR3 loop is CASSTLPQPQHF. DNA for the CDR3: TGTGCCAGCAGTACGCTGCCTCAGCCCCAGCATTTT.

This rearrangement joins TRBV5-1 to TRBJ2-7; 7 bases line up with TRBD1. Germline CDR1 is SGHRS and CDR2 is YFSETQ. Trimming cost V 7 bases and J 5 bases; bases outside gene matches: 12. The CDR3 extends over 14 amino acids. CDR3 in DNA: TGCGCCAGCTCCAAGTACAGGGGTGAGAACGAGCAGTACTTC. This translates into CASSKYRGENEQYF.

The chain employs TRBV5-1 and TRBJ1-1; 9 bases agree with TRBD1. This CDR3 comprises 16 residues. Losses at the gene ends were 4 bases for V and 6 bases for J; bases not matched to a gene: 13. Germline values: CDR1 SGHRS, CDR2 YFSETQ. In nucleotides, the CDR3 is TGCGCCAGCAGCAACCCCCGGGACAGGGTCGTAGCTGAAGCTTTCTTT. Protein product: CASSNPRDRVVAEAFF.

This rearrangement joins TRBV7-2 to TRBJ1-1, with TRBD1 as a possible D gene (6 bases). The CDR3 spans 15 residues. Germline lookup yields CDR1 SGHTA and CDR2 FQGNSA. The V end lost 0 bases, the J end lost 4 bases, and 12 bases lay between the germline ends. Here the CDR3 reads CASSLAGGQVTEAFF. CDR3 in DNA: TGTGCCAGCAGCTTAGCGGGGGGGCAGGTCACTGAAGCTTTCTTT.

This clone came up once. The chain is built from TRBV2 and TRBJ1-2; D unclear. V gave up 0 bases and J gave up 5 bases, with 10 bases separating them. The germline CDR1 and CDR2 sequences are SNHLY and FYNNEI. The CDR3 sequence is 14 residues long. This chain's CDR3 is CASSEALPSYGYTF. CDR3 nucleotide sequence: TGTGCCAGCAGTGAAGCGCTTCCCAGTTATGGCTACACCTTC.

The V and J genes are TRBV11-1 and TRBJ2-7; D is undetermined. The CDR3 length is 14 residues. Per germline, CDR1 SGHAT and CDR2 FQDESV (reference sequence). The germline V and J ends were trimmed by 5 bases and 1 base, with 12 bases remaining between them. In DNA form, the CDR3 reads TGTGCCAGCAGCCCGTTTCTGGGGTCCTACGAGCAGTACTTC. Protein product: CASSPFLGSYEQYF.

This clone was observed a single time. The rearrangement joins TRBV5-1 to TRBJ2-1; D remains ambiguous. This CDR3 is 15 amino acids long. Germline V gene lookup returns CDR1 SGHRS and CDR2 YFSETQ. The V gene lost 4 bases and the J gene lost 3 bases, with 14 bases spanning the gap. The CDR3 region is CASSASAADYNEQFF. The DNA of the CDR3 is TGCGCCAGCAGCGCCAGCGCCGCGGACTACAATGAGCAGTTCTTC.

The rearrangement uses TRBV11-1 and TRBJ1-5; D remains ambiguous. V lost 7 bases and J 7 bases, leaving 17 bases between the germline ends. The CDR3 runs to 14 residues. Germline-derived CDR1 and CDR2 are SGHAT and FQDESV (reference sequence). CDR3 residues: CASILRWENQPQHF. Here the CDR3 DNA reads TGTGCCAGCATTTTGCGGTGGGAGAACCAGCCCCAGCATTTT. Full variable domain (remainder filled in from reference TRBV11-1 and TRBJ1-5): EAEVAQSPRYKITEKSQAVAFWCDPISGHATLYWYRQILGQGPELLVQFQDESVVDDSQLPKDRFSAERLKGVDSTLKIQPAELGDSAMYLCASILRWENQPQHFGDGTRLSIL.

Points on this clone: This same CDR3 is encoded by further DNA sequences in the sample. The chain carries TRBV15 and TRBJ2-1; D is unclear. CDR3 length: 13 residues. Germline values: CDR1 LNHNV, CDR2 YYDKDF (reference sequence). The ends were cut back, 0 bases at V and 5 bases at J, with 5 bases in the middle. CDR3 in amino acids: CATSRDPHNEQFF. CDR3 DNA sequence: TGTGCCACCAGCAGAGATCCCCACAATGAGCAGTTCTTC.

The J gene is TRBJ1-1, the V gene TRBV5-4; D not certain. The CDR3 covers 13 residues. CDR1 is SGHNT, CDR2 YYREEE, per germline (reference sequence). The V end lost 1 base, the J end lost 1 base, and 5 bases lay between the germline ends. The chain's CDR3 is CASSLKANTEAFF. As DNA, the CDR3 is TGTGCCAGCAGCTTGAAGGCGAACACTGAAGCTTTCTTT.

Only one count was recorded for this clone. This chain joins TRBV5-1 and TRBJ2-5, with a tentative D call TRBD2 (6 bases). V lost 3 bases, J lost 2 bases, and 14 bases lay in between. This CDR3 spans 15 amino acids. Germline CDR1 and CDR2: SGHRS and YFSETQ. CDR3 DNA sequence: TGCGCCAGCAGCTCCTCCAGCGGGCCTCAAGAGACCCAGTACTTC. Protein sequence: CASSSSSGPQETQYF.

The genes are TRBV28 and TRBJ2-3; maybe TRBD1 (6 bases). The CDR3 contains 15 residues. Germline CDR1 MDHEN, CDR2 SYDVKM. Trimming took off 1 base at V and 2 bases at J, with 10 bases between the two ends. CDR3 in amino acids: CASSLLGGPTDTQYF. CDR3 nucleotide sequence: TGTGCCAGCAGTTTATTAGGGGGACCCACAGATACGCAGTATTTT.

The chain is built from TRBV5-6 and TRBJ2-7; 10 bases map to TRBD2. The CDR3 contains 15 residues. The V gene end was trimmed by 1 base and the J gene end by 2 bases; junction bases not matched to a gene: 3. CDR1 is SGHDT, CDR2 YYEEEE, per germline. The CDR3 nucleotides read TGTGCCAGCAGCTTGTGGACTAGCGGCCCCTACGAGCAGTACTTC. It yields the protein CASSLWTSGPYEQYF.

The chain is built from TRBV19 and TRBJ2-1; maybe TRBD2 (6 bases). The CDR3 extends over 15 amino acids. V shed 5 bases and J shed 4 bases, with 15 bases lying between them. Germline V CDR1 and CDR2: LNHDA, SQIVND (reference sequence). The CDR3 loop reads CASSRGLPLYNEQFF. The DNA of the CDR3 is TGTGCCAGTAGTCGCGGACTACCTCTTTACAATGAGCAGTTCTTC.

This sequence joins TRBV19 and TRBJ1-5; D is perhaps TRBD1 (5 bases). Trimming pared 7 bases from V and 7 bases from J, leaving 17 bases between. Germline V CDR1 and CDR2: LNHDA, SQIVND (reference sequence). This CDR3 region has 14 residues. The CDR3 reads CASTEGRRTQPQHF. The CDR3 region has the DNA TGTGCCAGTACAGAGGGGCGGAGAACACAGCCCCAGCATTTT.

This clone has a single count. The chain recombines TRBV4-3 with TRBJ2-3, with D perhaps matching TRBD1 (6 bases). Germline CDR1 LGHNA, CDR2 YSLEER. CDR3 size: 17 residues. The V end lost 0 bases, the J end lost 1 base, and 14 bases lay between the germline ends. This CDR3 is CASSQDLAGVGTDTQYF. In DNA, the CDR3 is TGCGCCAGCAGCCAAGACCTGGCAGGGGTTGGCACAGATACGCAGTATTTT.

The chain couples TRBV4-1 to TRBJ1-2, with D tentatively TRBD1 (5 bases). V lost 0 bases and J lost 5, with 13 bases in between. The CDR3 totals 15 residues. Germline CDR1 is MGHRA and CDR2 is YSYEKL. CDR3 sequence: CASSQDLWGDYGYTF. CDR3 nucleotides: TGCGCCAGCAGCCAAGATCTATGGGGCGATTATGGCTACACCTTC.

The chain has TRBV7-2 and TRBJ2-5, with 8 positions matching TRBD2. Germline CDR1 and CDR2: SGHTA and FQGNSA. Germline trimming cut 4 bases from V and 0 bases from J; bases unmatched to any gene: 7. The CDR3 is 16 residues long. CDR3 in DNA: TGTGCCAGCAGCTCGATCGGTAGCGGGAACCAAGAGACCCAGTACTTC. Translating gives CASSSIGSGNQETQYF.

This clone has just one count. The rearrangement links TRBV2 to TRBJ2-7, with 10 bases identical to TRBD2. The germline V gene encodes CDR1 SNHLY and CDR2 FYNNEI. V shed 2 bases and J 4 bases; nucleotides not matched to a gene: 5. This CDR3 has 15 amino acids. CDR3 protein: CASSEIAGGLYEQYF. Written as DNA, the CDR3 is TGTGCCAGCAGTGAAATAGCGGGAGGATTATACGAGCAGTACTTC.